A selection of T cell receptor beta chains follows, all from one sample in a study of cytomegalovirus exposure and HLA in healthy donors. The protocol was immunoSEQ multiplex PCR, while the TCRdb copy is restricted to in-frame clones and leaves out a portion. The sample shows some 180,000 clones, around 80% of them seen only once. The sample consisted of PBMCs. The receptors stem from a man aged 25 to 45 in good health and CMV-seronegative. CDR3s include the opening cysteine and the closing phenylalanine or tryptophan. Fields, in order: clone size, D gene, V gene, J gene, CDR3 DNA, CDR3 protein. A D gene is named only where the DNA matches it firmly. Clone sizes are given selectively: once, few, many, or a class where the clone is expanded.

>-|TRBD1|TRBV6-4|TRBJ1-4
TGTGCCAGCAGTCCCACTCCGGGACAGGGTCGTGAAAAACTGTTTTTT
CASSPTPGQGREKLFF
>few|TRBD2|TRBV27|TRBJ2-1
TGTGCCAGCAGTTTCTCTACTAGCGGAGTCTACAATGAGCAGTTCTTC
CASSFSTSGVYNEQFF
>few|TRBD1|TRBV10-1|TRBJ2-3
TGCGCCAGCAGTGAGTTTGGGACAGGATACGACACAGATACGCAGTATTTT
CASSEFGTGYDTDTQYF
>-|-|TRBV18|TRBJ1-1
TGTGCCAGCTCGCCGTTCGGGGGGAACACTGAAGCTTTCTTT
CASSPFGGNTEAFF
>-|TRBD2|TRBV5-1|TRBJ2-3
TGCGCCAGCAGGTCAATCCGGACTAGCGGAACAGGAGGAGGTCCAGGGGATACGCAGTATTTT
CASRSIRTSGTGGGPGDTQYF
>-|TRBD2|TRBV11-2|TRBJ2-3
TGTGCCAGCTTAGCGGGACTTAGAAGCACAGATACGCAGTATTTT
CASLAGLRSTDTQYF
>-|-|TRBV5-1|TRBJ2-7
TGCGCCAGCAGCTTGGAGGGACAAAGCGCCTACGAGCAGTACTTC
CASSLEGQSAYEQYF
>-|-|TRBV28|TRBJ2-1
TGTGCCAGCAGAGCTAGCTCTGAGCAGTTCTTC
CASRASSEQFF
>few|TRBD1|TRBV19|TRBJ1-1
TGTGCCAGTAGTATGGAGTGGAACAGGGGACCTGAAGCTTTCTTT
CASSMEWNRGPEAFF
>-|-|TRBV5-1|TRBJ2-7
TGCGCCAGCGCCCGGCGGGTTGAGGGATACGAGCAGTACTTC
CASARRVEGYEQYF
>-|-|TRBV28|TRBJ1-4
TGTGCCAGCTCCGTACAGGGTGGCGAAAAACTGTTTTTT
CASSVQGGEKLFF
>-|-|TRBV28|TRBJ1-4
TGTGCCAGCATGTCGTCGCAGGGGCAAAATGAAAAACTGTTTTTT
CASMSSQGQNEKLFF
>-|-|TRBV7-2|TRBJ2-7
TGTGCCAGCAGCTTAGTGGCGGTCTCCTACGAGCAGTACTTC
CASSLVAVSYEQYF
>-|-|TRBV19|TRBJ2-1
TGTGCCAGTAGTATAGGCAGAATCAATGAGCAGTTCTTC
CASSIGRINEQFF
>few|TRBD1|TRBV5-1|TRBJ1-4
TGCGCCAGCAGCTCAAAGACAGGGACAGTGGAAAAACTGTTTTTT
CASSSKTGTVEKLFF
>once|-|TRBV7-9|TRBJ1-2
TGTGCCAGCAGCCCGGGGACATTTGGCTACACCTTC
CASSPGTFGYTF
>-|TRBD2|TRBV7-9|TRBJ2-7
TGTGCCAGCAGCCAGCGGGACGGTCCCTACGAGCAGTACTTC
CASSQRDGPYEQYF
>once|-|TRBV11-2|TRBJ1-5
TGTGCCAGCAGCCGGGGGGCAGGGCGCAATCAGCCCCAGCATTTT
CASSRGAGRNQPQHF
>few|-|TRBV6-5|TRBJ2-2
TGTGCCATCCGTGGCAACACCGGGGAGCTGTTTTTT
CAIRGNTGELFF
>-|-|TRBV11-3|TRBJ2-5
TGTGCCAGCAGCTTAGTCTTTGGCGAGACCCAGTACTTC
CASSLVFGETQYF
>-|-|TRBV5-1|TRBJ1-6
TGCGCCAGCAGCTTGGAAGGTCAGGGTAGCAATTCACCCCTCCACTTT
CASSLEGQGSNSPLHF
>-|TRBD2|TRBV4-1|TRBJ2-1
TGCGCCAGCAGCCAAGTCGAGACTAGCGGGAAGAATGAGCAGTTCTTC
CASSQVETSGKNEQFF
>-|TRBD2|TRBV2|TRBJ2-3
TGTGCCAGCACTAGCGGGAGGGGGAGCACAGATACGCAGTATTTT
CASTSGRGSTDTQYF
>-|TRBD2|TRBV7-3|TRBJ2-1
TGTGCCAGCAGGCTAGCGGGAGGACCCAATGAGCAGTTCTTC
CASRLAGGPNEQFF
>-|TRBD1|TRBV5-1|TRBJ2-7
TGCGCCAGCAGCTTCCCCGGGACAGGGTACGACGAGCAGTACTTC
CASSFPGTGYDEQYF
>-|TRBD1|TRBV5-1|TRBJ1-2
TGCGCCAGCAGCACCGTAGGGACAGGGGGTGGCTACACCTTC
CASSTVGTGGGYTF
>-|TRBD2|TRBV10-2|TRBJ2-7
TGCGCCAGCAGGGCCGCGCGGGAGGGCGAGCAGTACTTC
CASRAAREGEQYF
>-|TRBD1|TRBV30|TRBJ2-7
TGTGCCTGGAGCCGACGGGACAGGGGGTCTTACGAGCAGTACTTC
CAWSRRDRGSYEQYF
>-|TRBD1|TRBV5-1|TRBJ1-5
TGCGCCAGCAGCCCGGACAGGGGCAATCAGCCCCAGCATTTT
CASSPDRGNQPQHF
>-|TRBD1|TRBV6-1|TRBJ1-4
TGTGCCAGCAGTCAGGACAGGTTCGGCGAAAAACTGTTTTTT
CASSQDRFGEKLFF
>-|-|TRBV7-8|TRBJ2-7
TGTGCCAGCAGCTTGGGGCAGGATCGCGACGAGCAGTACTTC
CASSLGQDRDEQYF
>-|TRBD2|TRBV9|TRBJ2-1
TGTGCCAGCAGCCCCCCTCTAGCGGGAGTCGATGAGCAGTTCTTC
CASSPPLAGVDEQFF
>-|TRBD1|TRBV29-1|TRBJ1-2
TGCAGCGATGGGACAGCATACTATGGCTACACCTTC
CSDGTAYYGYTF
>-|TRBD2|TRBV5-3|TRBJ2-3
TGTGCCAGAAGCTTGATAGCGGGAGAGGTAGATACGCAGTATTTT
CARSLIAGEVDTQYF
>-|TRBD1|TRBV30|TRBJ2-1
TGTGCCTGGAGCACGACAGGGGTCCTTGTAGCATCCTACAATGAGCAGTTCTTC
CAWSTTGVLVASYNEQFF
>-|TRBD2|TRBV5-1|TRBJ2-1
TGCGCCAGCAGCTTCACTAGCGGGAGTTCCTACAATGAGCAGTTCTTC
CASSFTSGSSYNEQFF
>-|-|TRBV5-1|TRBJ2-7
TGCGCCAGCAGCGTCCACAGGTTCAGCTCCTACGAGCAGTACTTC
CASSVHRFSSYEQYF
>-|TRBD2|TRBV7-2|TRBJ2-1
TGTGCCAGCAGCTTAGGGCCTAGCGGGAGAAATGAGCAGTTCTTC
CASSLGPSGRNEQFF
>-|TRBD1|TRBV5-1|TRBJ1-2
TGCGCCAGCAGCTTGAGACAGGGGGCTGATGGCTACACCTTC
CASSLRQGADGYTF
>once|-|TRBV18|TRBJ2-3
TGTGCCAGCTCACCACATGGGGCTAGCACAGATACGCAGTATTTT
CASSPHGASTDTQYF
>few|-|TRBV7-9|TRBJ2-4
TGTGCCAGCAGCACAGGGACCTACAAAAACATTCAGTACTTC
CASSTGTYKNIQYF
>-|-|TRBV27|TRBJ2-6
TGTGCCAGCAGTTTTGTACACCTCTCTGGGGCCAACGTCCTGACTTTC
CASSFVHLSGANVLTF
>few|TRBD1|TRBV6-1|TRBJ2-2
TGTGCCAGCATACAGGGGACGAACACCGGGGAGCTGTTTTTT
CASIQGTNTGELFF
>-|-|TRBV5-1|TRBJ2-1
TGCGCCAGCAGCATAGCTGGTGAGGCCTACAATGAGCAGTTCTTC
CASSIAGEAYNEQFF
>-|TRBD1|TRBV5-4|TRBJ2-7
TGTGCCAGCACCGGACTGAGGGACAGGGGCTACGAGCAGTACTTC
CASTGLRDRGYEQYF
>once|-|TRBV7-9|TRBJ1-1
TGTGCCAGCAGCTTAAATAAAAACACTGAAGCTTTCTTT
CASSLNKNTEAFF
>-|-|TRBV9|TRBJ2-2
TGTGCCAGCAGCGTAACTTCGAACACCGGGGAGCTGTTTTTT
CASSVTSNTGELFF
>-|TRBD1|TRBV29-1|TRBJ2-5
TGCAGCGTTGATAGGACAGGGGGAGAGACCCAGTACTTC
CSVDRTGGETQYF
>-|-|TRBV21-1|TRBJ2-1
TGTGCCAGCCGAGGGGGGGACCCTAGGAGCTCCTACAATGAGCAGTTCTTC
CASRGGDPRSSYNEQFF
>few|-|TRBV10-3|TRBJ1-1
TGTGCCATCAGAGAACAGACGAACACTGAAGCTTTCTTT
CAIREQTNTEAFF
>-|-|TRBV7-3|TRBJ2-2
TGTGCCAGCAGCTCCGCCCCCCCAGGAGGCGCCGGGGAGCTGTTTTTT
CASSSAPPGGAGELFF
>-|-|TRBV5-4|TRBJ2-3
TGTGCCAGCAGGTTCCAGGGCTCAGATACGCAGTATTTT
CASRFQGSDTQYF
>-|-|TRBV11-2|TRBJ1-2
TGTGCCAGCAGCTCCGGACTTAACTATGGCTACACCTTC
CASSSGLNYGYTF
>few|-|TRBV27|TRBJ1-1
TGTGCCAGCAGTTTCCTCTGGAACACTGAAGCTTTCTTT
CASSFLWNTEAFF
>-|-|TRBV9|TRBJ2-7
TGTGCCAGCAGCGTAGATATAGGTCGACAGACCTACCCCTACGAGCAGTACTTC
CASSVDIGRQTYPYEQYF
>few|-|TRBV4-1|TRBJ2-7
TGCGCCAGCAGCCAAGGCGAGCGGACCAGCTCCTACGAGCAGTACTTC
CASSQGERTSSYEQYF